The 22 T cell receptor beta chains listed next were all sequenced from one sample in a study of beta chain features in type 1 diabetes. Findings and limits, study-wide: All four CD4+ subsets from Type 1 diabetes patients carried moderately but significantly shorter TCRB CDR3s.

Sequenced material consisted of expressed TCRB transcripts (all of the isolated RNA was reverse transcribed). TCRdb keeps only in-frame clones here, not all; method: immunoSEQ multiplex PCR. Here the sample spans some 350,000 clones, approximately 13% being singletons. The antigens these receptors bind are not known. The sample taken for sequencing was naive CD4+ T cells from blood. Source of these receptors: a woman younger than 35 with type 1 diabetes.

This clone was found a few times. In nucleotides, the CDR3 is TGCGCCAGCAGAAAATGGGGAGATGGATCAGGACCTAACTATGGCTACACCTTC. Protein product: CASRKWGDGSGPNYGYTF. The chain uses TRBV23-1 and TRBJ1-2; D is undetermined. TRBV23-1 qualifies as an ORF whose function is uncertain. The length of the CDR3 is 18 residues. Trimming took off 6 bases at V and 0 bases at J, with 23 bases between the two ends.

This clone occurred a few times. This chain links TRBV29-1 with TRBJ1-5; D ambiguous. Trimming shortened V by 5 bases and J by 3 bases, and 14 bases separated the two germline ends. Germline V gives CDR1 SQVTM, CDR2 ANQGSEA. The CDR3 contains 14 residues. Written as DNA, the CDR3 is TGCAGCGTTATAGACAAGCAGAACAATCAGCCCCAGCATTTT. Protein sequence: CSVIDKQNNQPQHF.

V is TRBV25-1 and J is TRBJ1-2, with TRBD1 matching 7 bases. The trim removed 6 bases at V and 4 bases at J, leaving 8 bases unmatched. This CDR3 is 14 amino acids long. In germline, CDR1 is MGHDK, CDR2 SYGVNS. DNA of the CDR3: TGTGCCAGCAGCCGGGACAGCCGAGCCTATGGCTACACCTTC. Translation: CASSRDSRAYGYTF.

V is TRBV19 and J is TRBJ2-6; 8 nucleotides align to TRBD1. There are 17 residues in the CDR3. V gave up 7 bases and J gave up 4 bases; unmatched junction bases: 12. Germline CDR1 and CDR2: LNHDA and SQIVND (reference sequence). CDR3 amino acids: CASTGQGLDAGANVLTF. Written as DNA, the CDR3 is TGTGCCAGTACCGGACAGGGCCTCGATGCGGGGGCCAACGTCCTGACTTTC. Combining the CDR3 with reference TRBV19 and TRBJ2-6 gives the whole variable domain DGGITQSPKYLFRKEGQNVTLSCEQNLNHDAMYWYRQDPGQGLRLIYYSQIVNDFQKGDIAEGYSVSREKKESFPLTVTSAQKNPTAFYLCASTGQGLDAGANVLTFGAGSRLTVL.

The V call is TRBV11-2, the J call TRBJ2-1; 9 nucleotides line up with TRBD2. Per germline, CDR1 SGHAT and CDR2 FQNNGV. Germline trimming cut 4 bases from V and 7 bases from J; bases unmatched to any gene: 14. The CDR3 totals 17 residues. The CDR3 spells CASSSLYGREGSNEQFF. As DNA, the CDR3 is TGTGCCAGCAGCTCCCTGTACGGGCGGGAGGGCAGTAATGAGCAGTTCTTC.

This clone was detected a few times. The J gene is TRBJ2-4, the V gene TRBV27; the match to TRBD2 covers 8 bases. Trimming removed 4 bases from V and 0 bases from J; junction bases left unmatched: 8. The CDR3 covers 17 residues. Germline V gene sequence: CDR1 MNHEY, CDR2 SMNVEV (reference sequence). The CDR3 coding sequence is TGTGCCAGCAGTTCCCCACGAGCGGGAGTAGCCAAAAACATTCAGTACTTC. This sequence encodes CASSSPRAGVAKNIQYF.

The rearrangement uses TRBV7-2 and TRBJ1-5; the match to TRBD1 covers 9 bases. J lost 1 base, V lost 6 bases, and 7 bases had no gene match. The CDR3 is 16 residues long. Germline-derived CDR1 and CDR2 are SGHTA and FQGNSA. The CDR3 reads CASSLTGGTSNQPQHF. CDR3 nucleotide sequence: TGTGCCAGCAGTCTCACAGGGGGCACGAGCAATCAGCCCCAGCATTTT.

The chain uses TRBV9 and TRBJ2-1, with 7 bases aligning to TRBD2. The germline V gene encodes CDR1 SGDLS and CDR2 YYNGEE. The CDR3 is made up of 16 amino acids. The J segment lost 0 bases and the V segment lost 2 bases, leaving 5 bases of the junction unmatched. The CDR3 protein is CASSVGGVVSYNEQFF. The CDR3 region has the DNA TGTGCCAGCAGCGTGGGAGGGGTCGTCTCCTACAATGAGCAGTTCTTC. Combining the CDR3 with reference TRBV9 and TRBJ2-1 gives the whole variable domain DSGVTQTPKHLITATGQRVTLRCSPRSGDLSVYWYQQSLDQGLQFLIQYYNGEERAKGNILERFSAQQFPDLHSELNLSSLELGDSALYFCASSVGGVVSYNEQFFGPGTRLTVL.

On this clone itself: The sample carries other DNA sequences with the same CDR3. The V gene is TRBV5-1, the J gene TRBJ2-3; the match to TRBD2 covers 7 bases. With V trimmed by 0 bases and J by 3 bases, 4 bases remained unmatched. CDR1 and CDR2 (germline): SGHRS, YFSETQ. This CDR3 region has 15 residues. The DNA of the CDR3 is TGCGCCAGCAGCTTGGCGGGAGGTGGGACAGATACGCAGTATTTT. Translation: CASSLAGGGTDTQYF.

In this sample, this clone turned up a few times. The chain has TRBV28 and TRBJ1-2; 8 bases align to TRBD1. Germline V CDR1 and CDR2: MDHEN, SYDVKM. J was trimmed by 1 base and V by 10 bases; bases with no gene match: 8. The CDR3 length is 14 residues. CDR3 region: CATKRTGNNYGYTF. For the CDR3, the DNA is TGTGCCACCAAGAGGACAGGGAATAACTATGGCTACACCTTC.

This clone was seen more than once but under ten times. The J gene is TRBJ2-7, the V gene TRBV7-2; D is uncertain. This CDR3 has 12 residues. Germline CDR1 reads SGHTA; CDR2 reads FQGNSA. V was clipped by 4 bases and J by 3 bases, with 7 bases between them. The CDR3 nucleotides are TGTGCCAGCAGCTCCTTTCTCTACGAGCAGTACTTC. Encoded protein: CASSSFLYEQYF. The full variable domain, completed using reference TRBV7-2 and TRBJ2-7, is GAGVSQSPSNKVTEKGKDVELRCDPISGHTALYWYRQSLGQGLEFLIYFQGNSAPDKSGLPSDRFSAERTGGSVSTLTIQRTQQEDSAVYLCASSSFLYEQYFGPGTRLTVT.

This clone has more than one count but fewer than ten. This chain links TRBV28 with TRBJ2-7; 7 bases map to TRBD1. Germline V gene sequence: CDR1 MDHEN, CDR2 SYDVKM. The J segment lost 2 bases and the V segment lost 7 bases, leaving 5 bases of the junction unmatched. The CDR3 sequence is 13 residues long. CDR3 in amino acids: CASIRQGTYEQYF. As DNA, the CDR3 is TGTGCCAGCATACGACAGGGAACCTACGAGCAGTACTTC.

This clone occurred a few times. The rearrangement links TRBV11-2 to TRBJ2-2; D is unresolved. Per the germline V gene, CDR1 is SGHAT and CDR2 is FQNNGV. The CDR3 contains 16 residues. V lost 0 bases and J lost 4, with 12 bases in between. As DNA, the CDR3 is TGTGCCAGCAGCTTAGATATTTGGATAGCCACCGGGGAGCTGTTTTTT. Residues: CASSLDIWIATGELFF.

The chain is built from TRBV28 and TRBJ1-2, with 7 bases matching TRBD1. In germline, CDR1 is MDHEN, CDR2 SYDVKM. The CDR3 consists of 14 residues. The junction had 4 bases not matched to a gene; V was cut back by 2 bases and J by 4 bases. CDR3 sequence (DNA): TGTGCCAGCAGTTTACTCGGACAGGTCTATGGCTACACCTTC. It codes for CASSLLGQVYGYTF.

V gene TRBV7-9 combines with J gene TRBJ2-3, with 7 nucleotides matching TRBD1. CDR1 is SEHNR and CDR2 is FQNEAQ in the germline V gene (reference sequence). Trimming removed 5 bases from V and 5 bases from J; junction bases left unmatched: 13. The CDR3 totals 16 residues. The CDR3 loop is CASSIPTGRTGDTQYF. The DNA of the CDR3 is TGTGCCAGCAGCATACCGACAGGGCGCACGGGAGATACGCAGTATTTT. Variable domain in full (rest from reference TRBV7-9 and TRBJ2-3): DTGVSQNPRHKITKRGQNVTFRCDPISEHNRLYWYRQTLGQGPEFLTYFQNEAQLEKSRLLSDRFSAERPKGSFSTLEIQRTEQGDSAMYLCASSIPTGRTGDTQYFGPGTRLTVL.

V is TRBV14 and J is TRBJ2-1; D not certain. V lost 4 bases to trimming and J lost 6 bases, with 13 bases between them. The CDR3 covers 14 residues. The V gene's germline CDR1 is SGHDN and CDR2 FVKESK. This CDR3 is CASSRPLVRNEQFF. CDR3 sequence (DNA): TGTGCCAGCAGCCGTCCCCTAGTGCGCAATGAGCAGTTCTTC.

The CDR3 region is CATQEGFRQAEQYV. CDR3 DNA sequence: TGTGCCACCCAGGAAGGATTTCGACAGGCCGAGCAGTACGTC. The chain is built from TRBV2 and TRBJ2-7, with D maybe TRBD1 (6 bases). Trimming took 10 bases from V and 6 from J, leaving 22 bases between them. Germline assignment: CDR1 SNHLY and CDR2 FYNNEI. The CDR3 runs to 14 residues.

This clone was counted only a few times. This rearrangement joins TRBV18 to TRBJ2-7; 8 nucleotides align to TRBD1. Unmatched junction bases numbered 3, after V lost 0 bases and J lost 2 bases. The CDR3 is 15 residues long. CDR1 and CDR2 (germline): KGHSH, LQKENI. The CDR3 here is CASSPPRTGPYEQYF. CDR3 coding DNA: TGTGCCAGCTCACCACCAAGGACAGGGCCCTACGAGCAGTACTTC.

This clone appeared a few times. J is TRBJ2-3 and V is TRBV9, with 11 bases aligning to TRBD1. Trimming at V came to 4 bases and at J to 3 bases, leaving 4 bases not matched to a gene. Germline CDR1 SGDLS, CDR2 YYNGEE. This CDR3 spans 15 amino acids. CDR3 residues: CASSYRDRGTDTQYF. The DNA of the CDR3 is TGTGCCAGCAGCTACCGGGACAGGGGGACAGATACGCAGTATTTT.

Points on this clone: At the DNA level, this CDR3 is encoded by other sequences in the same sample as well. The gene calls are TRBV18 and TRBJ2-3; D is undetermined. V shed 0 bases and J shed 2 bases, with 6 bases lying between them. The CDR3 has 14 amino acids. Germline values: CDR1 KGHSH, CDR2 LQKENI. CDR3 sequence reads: CASSPPTSTDTQYF. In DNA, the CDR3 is TGTGCCAGCTCACCACCGACTTCCACAGATACGCAGTATTTT.

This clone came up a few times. CDR3 in DNA: TGTGCCAGCAGCGTAGAAGTGACAGGGGATGGCTACACCTTC. Translation gives CASSVEVTGDGYTF. The V gene is TRBV9, the J gene TRBJ1-2; 8 nucleotides agree with TRBD1. The V and J ends lost 0 bases and 6 bases, in that order; junction bases with no gene match: 4. Germline CDR1 reads SGDLS; CDR2 reads YYNGEE. This CDR3 has 14 amino acids.

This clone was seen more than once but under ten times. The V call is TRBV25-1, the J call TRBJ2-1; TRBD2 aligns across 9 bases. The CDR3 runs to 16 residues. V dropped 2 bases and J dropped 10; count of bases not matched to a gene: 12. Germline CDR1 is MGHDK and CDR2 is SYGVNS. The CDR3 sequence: CASSERLAAIGGEQFF. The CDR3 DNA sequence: TGTGCCAGCAGTGAAAGACTAGCGGCCATAGGGGGAGAGCAGTTCTTC.